This T cell receptor beta chain is from a study of T cells in localized non-small cell lung cancer. Clones were sequenced by immunoSEQ multiplex PCR, and TCRdb holds only the in-frame ones, with some missing. This sample has about 59,000 clones; about 89% occur once, and the top ten carry approximately 20%. Regarding this clone: What it binds is unknown.

Germline CDR1 reads SEHNR; CDR2 reads FQNEAQ (reference sequence). The junction had 4 bases not matched to a gene; V was cut back by 1 base and J by 1 base. CDR3 length equals 17 residues. Study results and caveats: In adjacent lung, a median around 50 of the top 100 tumor clones were found. Increased T cell density in blood showed an association with longer overall survival. Sequencing was limited to one tumor region, leaving the possibility of heterogeneity open. Uninvolved nearby lung showed the greatest T cell clonality, exceeding that found in tumor.

The source was peripheral blood, collected before any cancer treatment. This clonotype was obtained from a man between 40 and 70 years old with stage I lung adenocarcinoma. The chain recombines TRBV7-9 with TRBJ1-1; 12 bases align to TRBD1. In nucleotides, the CDR3 is TGTGCCAGCAGCTTAGAACCGGGACAGGGGGCGAACACTGAAGCTTTCTTT. Translating it yields CASSLEPGQGANTEAFF.